The sample holds a few counts of the clone carrying this TCR beta chain. Its matching antigen is unknown. TCRdb's table, derived via immunoSEQ multiplex PCR, lists solely in-frame clones and lacks some. The sample lists roughly 93,000 clones, approximately 89% occurring once. This sample is drawn from a study of T cell responses to AZD1222 COVID-19 vaccine. Regarding the study as a whole: Spike as a whole was targeted by vaccine-associated CD4 TCRs, dominant at 160-218 and 743-854. It was only after the peak T cell response that any repertoires were sampled. Receipt of two AZD1222 doses was followed by a rise in Spike-specific TCR breadth and depth.

Combined were second doses at about 4 or about 12 weeks. Germline V gives CDR1 SEHNR, CDR2 FQNEAQ (reference sequence). The CDR3 length is 15 residues. Trimming shortened V by 6 bases and J by 8 bases, and 22 bases separated the two germline ends. This TCR was sampled from an adult who received the AZD1222 COVID-19 vaccine. The chain recombines TRBV7-9 with TRBJ1-2; possibly TRBD1 for D (5 bases). The sample consisted of peripheral blood, taken 28 days after the second AZD1222 dose. The CDR3: CASSYPKGALEGYTF. Written as DNA, the CDR3 is TGTGCCAGCAGTTACCCCAAAGGGGCCCTGGAGGGCTACACCTTC.